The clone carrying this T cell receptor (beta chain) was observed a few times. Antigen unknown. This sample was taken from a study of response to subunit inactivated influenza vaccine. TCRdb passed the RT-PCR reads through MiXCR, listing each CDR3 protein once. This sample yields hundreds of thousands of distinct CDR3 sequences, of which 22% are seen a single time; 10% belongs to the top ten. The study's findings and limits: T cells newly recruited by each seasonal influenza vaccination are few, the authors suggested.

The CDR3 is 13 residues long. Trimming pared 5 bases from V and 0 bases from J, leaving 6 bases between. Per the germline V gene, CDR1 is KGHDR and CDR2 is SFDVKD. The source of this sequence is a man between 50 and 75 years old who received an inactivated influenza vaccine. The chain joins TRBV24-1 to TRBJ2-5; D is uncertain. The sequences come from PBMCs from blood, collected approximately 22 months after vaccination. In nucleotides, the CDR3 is TGTGCCACCAGTGGGCAATACCAAGAGACCCAGTACTTC. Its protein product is CATSGQYQETQYF.